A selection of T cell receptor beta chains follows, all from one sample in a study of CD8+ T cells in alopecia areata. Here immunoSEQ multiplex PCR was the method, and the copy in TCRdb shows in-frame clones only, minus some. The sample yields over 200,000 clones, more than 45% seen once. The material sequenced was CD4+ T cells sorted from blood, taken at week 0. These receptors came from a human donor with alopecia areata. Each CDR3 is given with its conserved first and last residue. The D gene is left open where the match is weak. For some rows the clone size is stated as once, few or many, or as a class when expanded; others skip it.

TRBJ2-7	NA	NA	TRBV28	CASSGQGVSHHPYEQYF	TGTGCCAGCAGCGGGCAGGGAGTATCCCACCATCCCTACGAGCAGTACTTC
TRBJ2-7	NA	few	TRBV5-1	CASSLGDYEQYF	TGCGCCAGCAGCTTGGGGGATTACGAGCAGTACTTC
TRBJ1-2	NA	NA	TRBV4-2	CASSPVTDSYGYTF	TGTGCCAGCAGCCCGGTGACGGACAGCTATGGCTACACCTTC
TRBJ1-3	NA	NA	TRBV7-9	CASSSPTSSGNTIYF	TGTGCCAGCAGCTCCCCCACATCCTCTGGAAACACCATATATTTT
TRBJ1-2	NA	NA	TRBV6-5	CASRHGYRENYGYTF	TGTGCCAGCAGACACGGCTACAGGGAGAACTATGGCTACACCTTC
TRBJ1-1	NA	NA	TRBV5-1	CASKRDGNTEAFF	TGCGCCAGCAAAAGGGACGGGAACACTGAAGCTTTCTTT
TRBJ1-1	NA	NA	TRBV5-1	CASSPRGDTPNTEAFF	TGCGCCAGCAGCCCAAGGGGGGACACCCCGAACACTGAAGCTTTCTTT
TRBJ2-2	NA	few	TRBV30	CACSKGNAGELFF	TGTGCCTGTTCGAAGGGGAACGCCGGGGAGCTGTTTTTT
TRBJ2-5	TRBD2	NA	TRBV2	CASSLAGEGQETQYF	TGTGCCAGCAGTCTAGCGGGCGAGGGGCAAGAGACCCAGTACTTC
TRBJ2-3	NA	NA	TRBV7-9	CASSRGGQGTDTQYF	TGTGCCAGCAGCCGAGGGGGGCAGGGCACAGATACGCAGTATTTT
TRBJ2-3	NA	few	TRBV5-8	CASSLTEWYTDTQYF	TGTGCCAGCAGTTTGACAGAATGGTACACAGATACGCAGTATTTT
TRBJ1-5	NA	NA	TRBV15	CATSRGGAWQPQHF	TGTGCCACCAGCAGAGGGGGGGCTTGGCAGCCCCAGCATTTT
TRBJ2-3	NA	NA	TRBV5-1	CASSPDRITDTQYF	TGCGCCAGCAGCCCGGACCGGATCACAGATACGCAGTATTTT
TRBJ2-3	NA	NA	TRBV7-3	CASSLGDRTDTQYF	TGTGCCAGCAGCTTAGGGGACCGGACAGATACGCAGTATTTT
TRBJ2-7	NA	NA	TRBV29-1	CSVGGRNSYEQYF	TGCAGCGTTGGGGGACGGAACTCCTACGAGCAGTACTTC
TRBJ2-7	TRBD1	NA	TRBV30	CAWSPGQGRTYEQYF	TGTGCCTGGAGTCCCGGACAGGGGAGGACCTACGAGCAGTACTTC
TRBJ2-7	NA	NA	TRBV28	CASSLSGFYEQYF	TGTGCCAGCAGTTTAAGCGGTTTCTACGAGCAGTACTTC
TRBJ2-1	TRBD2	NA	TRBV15	CATSRVDSGGVKEQFF	TGTGCCACCAGCAGAGTGGATAGCGGGGGGGTAAAGGAGCAGTTCTTC
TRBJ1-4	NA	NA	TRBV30	CAWETGHGEKLFF	TGTGCCTGGGAGACAGGACATGGAGAAAAACTGTTTTTT
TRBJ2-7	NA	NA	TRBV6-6	CASNRDERAYEQYF	TGTGCCAGCAACCGGGATGAGCGGGCCTACGAGCAGTACTTC
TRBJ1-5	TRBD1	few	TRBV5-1	CASSRTGHSNQPQHF	TGCGCCAGCAGCAGGACAGGTCATAGCAATCAGCCCCAGCATTTT
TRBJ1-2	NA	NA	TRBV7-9	CASSPPGRELNGYTF	TGTGCCAGCAGCCCGCCTGGCAGGGAGCTAAATGGCTACACCTTC
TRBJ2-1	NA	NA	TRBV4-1	CASSRGGQYNEQFF	TGCGCCAGCAGCCGTGGAGGACAGTACAATGAGCAGTTCTTC
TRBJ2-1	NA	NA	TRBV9	CASSVDLQGYEQFF	TGTGCCAGCAGCGTAGATCTTCAGGGGTATGAGCAGTTCTTC
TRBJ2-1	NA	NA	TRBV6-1	CASSAPSQPHNEQFF	TGTGCCAGCAGTGCCCCCTCACAACCTCACAATGAGCAGTTCTTC
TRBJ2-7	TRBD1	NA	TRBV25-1	CASSDPGTGAYEQYF	TGTGCCAGCAGTGACCCCGGGACAGGGGCCTACGAGCAGTACTTC